The source of this TCR beta chain is a study of Graves' ophthalmopathy and Graves' hyperthyroidism. Per the germline V gene, CDR1 is KGHDR and CDR2 is SFDVKD. V lost 6 bases and J 5 bases, leaving 15 bases between the germline ends. This CDR3 has 14 residues. RNA transcripts yielded amplified TCR beta CDR3 regions. RT-PCR was first run with HTBI primers, then multiplex PCR in a second round. TCRdb called the multiplex PCR reads again in MiXCR, with one record for every CDR3 protein. Altogether approximately 380,000 distinct CDR3 sequences are present, around 21% being singletons, with the ten largest covering 2.5% to 3%. Where ophthalmopathy was absent within 18 months of follow-up, hyperthyroidism was stable.

The source material was peripheral blood. The V gene is TRBV24-1, the J gene TRBJ2-5, with a possible D match to TRBD2 (5 bases). The sequence came from a woman aged 18-29 years with stable Graves' hyperthyroidism. In DNA form, the CDR3 reads TGTGCCACCAGTCATACCACTAGAGAGGAGACCCAGTACTTC. This translates into CATSHTTREETQYF.